This T cell receptor (beta chain) was retrieved from a study of cytomegalovirus exposure and HLA in healthy donors. Healthy bone marrow donors supplied every sample. A multiplex PCR was run with 60 Vbeta primers and 13 Jbeta primers. Profiled with immunoSEQ multiplex PCR; TCRdb holds only in-frame clones, not every one. The table lists about 170,000 clones, 70% to 80% of them singletons, with approximately 2.2% in the top ten. This clone showed up just a few times. Its antigen remains unidentified. V shed 4 bases, J shed 6 bases, and the junction held 6 bases outside the gene matches. Germline CDR1 and CDR2: SGHDT and YYEEEE. The CDR3 sequence is 14 residues long. Whole-study results and caveats: Across donors, presence/absence analyses took sequencing depth to be roughly uniform. Overall, approximately 150 TCR beta chains were annotated as cytomegalovirus-associated.

The source is a woman in her twenties or thirties in good health and CMV-seropositive. Sequencing input: PBMCs. The chain uses TRBV5-6 and TRBJ2-2; TRBD1 agrees at 7 bases. CDR3 loop: CASSPDRAPGELFF. In DNA form, the CDR3 reads TGTGCCAGCAGCCCTGACAGGGCCCCCGGGGAGCTGTTTTTT. Together with reference TRBV5-6 and TRBJ2-2, the CDR3 gives the full variable domain: DAGVTQSPTHLIKTRGQQVTLRCSPKSGHDTVSWYQQALGQGPQFIFQYYEEEERQRGNFPDRFSGHQFPNYSSELNVNALLLGDSALYLCASSPDRAPGELFFGEGSRLTVL.